This T cell receptor beta chain derives from a study of T cell changes during pregnancy in multiple sclerosis. Only in-frame clones appear in the TCRdb table, and some are missing; sequencing was by immunoSEQ multiplex PCR. The sample holds approximately 44,000 clones, around 90% seen once. The ends lost 3 bases at V and 0 bases at J; junction bases unmatched: 3. CDR1 and CDR2 from the germline V gene are SGHRS and YFSETQ. The CDR3 is made up of 15 amino acids. The chain is built from TRBV5-1 and TRBJ1-3; 7 bases fit TRBD1. The sample was CD4+ T cells from peripheral blood mononuclear cells, taken before pregnancy. This clonotype originated in a female donor with multiple sclerosis, enrolled in a pregnancy study. CDR3 sequence (DNA): TGCGCCAGCAGCTCGACAGGGATCTCTGGAAACACCATATATTTT. This encodes CASSSTGISGNTIYF.